The rows below give T cell receptor beta chains drawn from one sample of a study of Graves' ophthalmopathy and Graves' hyperthyroidism. TCRdb recomputed calls from the multiplex PCR reads with MiXCR, one row per CDR3 protein. The sample has 580,000 or so distinct CDR3 sequences, roughly 40% seen once; the top ten hold approximately 4.1%. Specimen: peripheral blood or thyroid tissue (not recorded which). The receptor set was obtained from an adult man with Graves' hyperthyroidism. Both conserved end residues are part of each CDR3. Fields, in order: clone size, V gene, D gene, J gene, CDR3 length, CDR3 protein, CDR3 DNA. D genes are given only for firm matches. Part of the rows lack a size; the others show once, few, many or a class for expanded clones.

once	TRBV7-9	NA	TRBJ2-7	16	CASSPWGTEETGEQYF	TGTGCCAGCAGCCCTTGGGGGACGGAGGAGACCGGGGAGCAGTACTTC
many	TRBV6-5	NA	TRBJ2-2	15	CASSYSRRFTGELFF	TGTGCCAGCAGTTACTCGAGACGTTTCACCGGGGAGCTGTTTTTT
NA	TRBV29-1	NA	TRBJ1-2	12	CSLSQGAYGYTF	TGCAGCTTGTCGCAGGGTGCCTATGGCTACACCTTC
NA	TRBV30	NA	TRBJ2-7	14	CAWSVWPNSYEQYF	TGTGCCTGGAGTGTATGGCCGAACTCCTACGAGCAGTACTTC
NA	TRBV29-1	TRBD1	TRBJ1-2	11	CSGTGNYGYTF	TGCAGCGGGACAGGGAACTATGGCTACACCTTC
many	TRBV6-5	NA	TRBJ1-2	13	CASKPGGNYGYTF	TGTGCCAGCAAGCCCGGGGGGAACTATGGCTACACCTTC
many	TRBV25-1	TRBD1	TRBJ1-1	14	CASSPTGGAPEAFF	TGTGCCAGCAGTCCGACAGGGGGAGCGCCTGAAGCTTTCTTT
NA	TRBV29-1	TRBD2	TRBJ2-4	12	CSASGSENIQYF	TGCAGCGCTAGCGGGAGCGAAAACATTCAGTACTTC
few	TRBV12-3/TRBV12-4	NA	TRBJ1-2	13	CASSLNTGSGYTF	TGTGCCAGCAGTTTAAATACAGGAAGCGGCTACACCTTC
NA	TRBV2	NA	TRBJ1-5	15	CASSEPGTRNQPQHF	TGTGCCAGCAGTGAACCCGGGACACGCAATCAGCCCCAGCATTTT
NA	TRBV29-1	NA	TRBJ1-2	11	CSVPGLAVYTF	TGCAGCGTGCCGGGACTAGCGGTCTACACCTTC
many	TRBV24-1	NA	TRBJ1-2	11	CATSGSSGYTF	TGTGCCACCAGTGGAAGCTCCGGCTACACCTTC
few	TRBV4-1	NA	TRBJ2-6	17	CASSYTLGQVGANVLTF	TGCGCCAGCAGCTACACCCTCGGGCAGGTTGGGGCCAACGTCCTGACTTTC
once	TRBV20-1	NA	TRBJ1-2	16	CSARDVVQAVHYGYTF	TGCAGTGCTAGAGATGTGGTCCAGGCCGTGCACTATGGCTACACCTTC
NA	TRBV20-1	TRBD2	TRBJ2-7	15	CSARDPLAGTYEQYF	TGCAGTGCTAGAGATCCCCTAGCGGGAACCTACGAGCAGTACTTC
NA	TRBV27	TRBD1	TRBJ2-7	13	CASGRTGIHEQYF	TGTGCCAGCGGCCGGACAGGGATCCACGAGCAGTACTTC
NA	TRBV20-1	TRBD1	TRBJ2-7	13	CSADDRGTDTQYF	TGCAGTGCTGACGACAGGGGCACAGATACGCAGTACTTC
NA	TRBV29-1	NA	TRBJ1-1	12	CSSWAEDTEAFF	TGCAGCAGTTGGGCAGAGGACACTGAAGCTTTCTTT
many	TRBV28	NA	TRBJ2-5	13	CASSRGGWETQYF	TGTGCCAGCAGCCGCGGAGGGTGGGAGACCCAGTACTTC
many	TRBV20-1	TRBD1	TRBJ1-1	15	CSASHRGQLNTEAFF	TGCAGTGCTAGTCACAGGGGGCAGCTGAACACTGAAGCTTTCTTT
many	TRBV6-6	NA	TRBJ2-6	15	CASSQDRVGANVLTF	TGTGCCAGCAGCCAGGACAGAGTGGGGGCCAACGTCCTGACTTTC
NA	TRBV29-1	NA	TRBJ1-1	12	CSVGGSGNEAFF	TGCAGCGTTGGAGGGTCAGGGAATGAAGCTTTCTTT
NA	TRBV7-6	TRBD2	TRBJ2-3	17	CASSLVGPSGSTDTQYF	TGTGCCAGCAGCTTAGTCGGCCCTAGCGGAAGCACAGATACGCAGTATTTT
many	TRBV9	NA	TRBJ2-7	15	CASSVGGGYSYEQYF	TGTGCCAGCAGCGTAGGGGGCGGATACTCCTACGAGCAGTACTTC
many	TRBV29-1	NA	TRBJ1-3	14	CSVVGSSAGNTIYF	TGCAGCGTTGTTGGATCCAGCGCTGGAAACACCATATATTTT
NA	TRBV12-3/TRBV12-4	NA	TRBJ2-2	15	CASSLSKGNTGELFF	TGTGCCAGCAGTTTATCCAAGGGGAACACCGGGGAGCTGTTTTTT
NA	TRBV14	TRBD2	TRBJ2-1	17	CASSQDWASGTYNEQFF	TGTGCCAGCAGCCAAGATTGGGCTAGCGGGACATACAATGAGCAGTTCTTC
NA	TRBV7-2	TRBD1	TRBJ2-7	14	CASRPGQGSHEQYF	TGTGCCAGCAGACCGGGACAGGGATCCCACGAGCAGTACTTC
few	TRBV30	NA	TRBJ1-1	11	CAWSGGLEAFF	TGTGCCTGGAGTGGGGGTCTTGAAGCTTTCTTT
many	TRBV24-1	NA	TRBJ2-7	13	CATSGRSSYEQYF	TGTGCCACCAGTGGACGGTCATCCTACGAGCAGTACTTC
many	TRBV7-2	NA	TRBJ1-2	13	CASSWGHSYGYTF	TGTGCCAGCAGCTGGGGGCACAGCTATGGCTACACCTTC
many	TRBV11-2	NA	TRBJ1-2	14	CASSLVQGPYGYTF	TGTGCCAGCAGCTTGGTTCAGGGCCCCTATGGCTACACCTTC
many	TRBV19	NA	TRBJ2-7	15	CASSILPGSSYEQYF	TGTGCCAGTAGTATATTACCCGGGAGCTCCTACGAGCAGTACTTC
NA	TRBV7-9	NA	TRBJ2-3	12	CASAAGVDTQYF	TGTGCCAGCGCGGCAGGGGTAGATACGCAGTATTTT
NA	TRBV29-1	NA	TRBJ1-3	12	CSLWQGGNTIYF	TGCAGCTTATGGCAGGGCGGAAACACCATATATTTT
NA	TRBV7-9	NA	TRBJ1-1	17	CASSLAGGRGMNTEAFF	TGTGCCAGCAGCTTGGCCGGTGGCAGGGGAATGAACACTGAAGCTTTCTTT
NA	TRBV12-5	NA	TRBJ1-1	14	CASGSRVRGTEAFF	TGTGCTAGTGGTTCCCGGGTAAGGGGCACTGAAGCTTTCTTT
NA	TRBV7-9	TRBD1	TRBJ2-7	15	CASSLSDRDPYEQYF	TGTGCCAGCAGCTTATCTGACAGGGATCCCTACGAGCAGTACTTC
many	TRBV7-9	NA	TRBJ1-2	15	CASSSTGNRDYGYTF	TGTGCCAGCAGCTCAACAGGGAATAGAGATTATGGCTACACCTTC
NA	TRBV7-2	NA	TRBJ1-5	15	CASGLVGNSSQPQHF	TGTGCCAGCGGCTTAGTAGGGAATAGCAGTCAGCCCCAGCATTTT
many	TRBV10-3	TRBD1	TRBJ1-5	15	CAISGAGGSNQPQHF	TGTGCCATCAGTGGGGCAGGGGGAAGCAATCAGCCCCAGCATTTT